The clone carrying this T cell receptor beta chain came up a few times. Antigen unknown. Germline V gene sequence: CDR1 SGHDN, CDR2 FVKESK. The V and J ends lost 0 bases and 0 bases, in that order; junction bases with no gene match: 4. The length of the CDR3 is 16 residues. These data are taken from a study of cytomegalovirus exposure and HLA in healthy donors. The overall study: Out of a few hundred genotyped donors, less than 90% belonged to the Caucasian-associated ancestry cluster.

The PCR had 60 Vbeta and 13 Jbeta primers. The data were produced by immunoSEQ multiplex PCR, yet TCRdb's version contains in-frame clones alone and is incomplete. The table shows around 110,000 clones, with 66% occurring only once. General study results and limits: Because they were indistinguishable, some V segments, including TRBV6-2 and TRBV6-3, were excluded. A later look showed TCR association rates differing by HLA locus, highest for DRB1 and lowest for HLA-C.

The sample comprised PBMCs. This TCR derives from a man in his late teens or twenties in good health and CMV-seronegative. The rearrangement uses TRBV14 and TRBJ1-1, with TRBD1 identical over 7 bases. The CDR3 reads CASSQDLGQLNTEAFF. The DNA for the CDR3 is TGTGCCAGCAGCCAAGACCTGGGACAGTTGAACACTGAAGCTTTCTTT. Full variable domain (rest looked up from reference TRBV14 and TRBJ1-1): EAGVTQFPSHSVIEKGQTVTLRCDPISGHDNLYWYRRVMGKEIKFLLHFVKESKQDESGMPNNRFLAERTGGTYSTLKVQPAELEDSGVYFCASSQDLGQLNTEAFFGQGTRLTVV.